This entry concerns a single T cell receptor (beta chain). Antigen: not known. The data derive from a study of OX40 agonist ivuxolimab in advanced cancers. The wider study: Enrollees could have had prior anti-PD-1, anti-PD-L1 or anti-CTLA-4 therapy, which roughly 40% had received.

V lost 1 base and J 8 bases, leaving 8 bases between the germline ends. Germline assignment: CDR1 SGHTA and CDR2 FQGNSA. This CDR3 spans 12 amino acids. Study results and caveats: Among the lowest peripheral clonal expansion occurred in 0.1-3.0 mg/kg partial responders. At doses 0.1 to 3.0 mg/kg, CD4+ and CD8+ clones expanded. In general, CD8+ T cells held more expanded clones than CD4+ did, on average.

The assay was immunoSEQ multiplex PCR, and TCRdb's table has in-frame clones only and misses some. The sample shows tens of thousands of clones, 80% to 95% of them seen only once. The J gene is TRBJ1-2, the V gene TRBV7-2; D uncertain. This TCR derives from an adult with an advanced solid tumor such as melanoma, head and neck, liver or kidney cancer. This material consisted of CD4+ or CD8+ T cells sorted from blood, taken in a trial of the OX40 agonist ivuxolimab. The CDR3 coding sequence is TGTGCCAGCAGCTTAGGCGACCTCGGCTACACCTTC. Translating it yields CASSLGDLGYTF.